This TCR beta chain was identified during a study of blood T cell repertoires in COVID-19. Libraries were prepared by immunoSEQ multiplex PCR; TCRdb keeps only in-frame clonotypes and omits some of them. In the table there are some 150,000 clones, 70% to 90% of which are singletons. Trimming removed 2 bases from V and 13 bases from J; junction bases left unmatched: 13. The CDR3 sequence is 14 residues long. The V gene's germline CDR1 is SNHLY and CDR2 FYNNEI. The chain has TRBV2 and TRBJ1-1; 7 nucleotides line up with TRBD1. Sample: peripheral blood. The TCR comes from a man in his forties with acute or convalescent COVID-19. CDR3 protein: CASSENQRTGKGFF. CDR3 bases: TGTGCCAGCAGTGAAAACCAGCGGACAGGTAAAGGTTTCTTT.